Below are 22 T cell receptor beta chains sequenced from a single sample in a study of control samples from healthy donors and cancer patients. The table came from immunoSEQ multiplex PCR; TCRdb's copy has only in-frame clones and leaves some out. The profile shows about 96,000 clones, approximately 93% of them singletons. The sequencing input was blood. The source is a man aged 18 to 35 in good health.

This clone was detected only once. The CDR3 here is CATRVGTYEQYF. As DNA, the CDR3 is TGTGCCACTCGGGTGGGCACCTACGAGCAGTACTTC. The chain couples TRBV28 to TRBJ2-7; D is uncertain. V was clipped by 10 bases and J by 2 bases, with 12 bases between them. Germline CDR1 reads MDHEN; CDR2 reads SYDVKM. The CDR3 runs 12 residues.

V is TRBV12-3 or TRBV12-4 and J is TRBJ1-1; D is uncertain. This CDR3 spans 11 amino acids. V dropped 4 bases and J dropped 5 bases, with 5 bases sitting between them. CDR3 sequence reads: CASSSRTEAFF. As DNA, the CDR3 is TGTGCCAGCAGTTCTCGGACTGAAGCTTTCTTT.

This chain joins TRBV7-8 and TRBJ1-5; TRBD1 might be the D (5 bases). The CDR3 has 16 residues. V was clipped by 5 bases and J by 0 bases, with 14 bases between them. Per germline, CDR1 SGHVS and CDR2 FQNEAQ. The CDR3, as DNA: TGTGCCAGCAGCGCGCCGGGACGGAATAGCAATCAGCCCCAGCATTTT. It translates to CASSAPGRNSNQPQHF.

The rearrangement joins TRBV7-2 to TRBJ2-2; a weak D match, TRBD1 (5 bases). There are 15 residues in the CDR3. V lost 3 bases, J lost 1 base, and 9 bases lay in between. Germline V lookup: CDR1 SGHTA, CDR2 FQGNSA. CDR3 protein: CASSFYRQNTGELFF. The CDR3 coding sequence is TGTGCCAGCAGCTTCTACAGGCAGAACACCGGGGAGCTGTTTTTT. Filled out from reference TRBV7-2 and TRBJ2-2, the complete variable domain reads GAGVSQSPSNKVTEKGKDVELRCDPISGHTALYWYRQSLGQGLEFLIYFQGNSAPDKSGLPSDRFSAERTGGSVSTLTIQRTQQEDSAVYLCASSFYRQNTGELFFGEGSRLTVL.

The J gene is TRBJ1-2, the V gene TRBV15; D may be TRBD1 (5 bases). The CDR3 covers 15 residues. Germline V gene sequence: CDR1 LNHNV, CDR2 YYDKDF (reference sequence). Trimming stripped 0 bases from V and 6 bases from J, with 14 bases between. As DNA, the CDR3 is TGTGCCACCAGCAGAGATGAGGGGCCCTTGGATGGCTACACCTTC. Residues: CATSRDEGPLDGYTF. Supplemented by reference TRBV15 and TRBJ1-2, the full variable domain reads DAMVIQNPRYQVTQFGKPVTLSCSQTLNHNVMYWYQQKSSQAPKLLFHYYDKDFNNEADTPDNFQSRRPNTSFCFLDIRSPGLGDTAMYLCATSRDEGPLDGYTFGSGTRLTVV.

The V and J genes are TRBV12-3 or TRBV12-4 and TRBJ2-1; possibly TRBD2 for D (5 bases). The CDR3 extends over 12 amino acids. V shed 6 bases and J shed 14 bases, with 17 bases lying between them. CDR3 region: CASRFSPGKKFF. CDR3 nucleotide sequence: TGTGCCAGCAGATTCTCCCCGGGGAAGAAGTTCTTC.

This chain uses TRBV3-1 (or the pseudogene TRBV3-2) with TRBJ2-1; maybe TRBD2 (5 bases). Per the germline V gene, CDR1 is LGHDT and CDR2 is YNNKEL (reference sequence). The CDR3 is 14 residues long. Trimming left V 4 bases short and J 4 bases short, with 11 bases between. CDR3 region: CASSRGLVYNEQFF. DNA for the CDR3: TGTGCCAGCAGCCGAGGACTCGTATACAATGAGCAGTTCTTC.

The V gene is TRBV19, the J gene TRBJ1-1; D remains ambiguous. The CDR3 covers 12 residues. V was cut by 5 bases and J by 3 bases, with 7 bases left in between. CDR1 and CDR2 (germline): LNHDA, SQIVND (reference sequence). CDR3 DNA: TGTGCCAGTAGTGAAATGGACACTGAAGCTTTCTTT. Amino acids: CASSEMDTEAFF. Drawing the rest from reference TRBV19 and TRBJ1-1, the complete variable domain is DGGITQSPKYLFRKEGQNVTLSCEQNLNHDAMYWYRQDPGQGLRLIYYSQIVNDFQKGDIAEGYSVSREKKESFPLTVTSAQKNPTAFYLCASSEMDTEAFFGQGTRLTVV.

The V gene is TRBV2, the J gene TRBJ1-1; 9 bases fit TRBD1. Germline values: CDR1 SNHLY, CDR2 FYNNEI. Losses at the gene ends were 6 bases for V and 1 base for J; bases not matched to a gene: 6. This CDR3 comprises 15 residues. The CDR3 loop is CASRATGGSNTEAFF. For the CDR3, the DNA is TGTGCCAGCAGGGCGACAGGGGGGTCGAACACTGAAGCTTTCTTT.

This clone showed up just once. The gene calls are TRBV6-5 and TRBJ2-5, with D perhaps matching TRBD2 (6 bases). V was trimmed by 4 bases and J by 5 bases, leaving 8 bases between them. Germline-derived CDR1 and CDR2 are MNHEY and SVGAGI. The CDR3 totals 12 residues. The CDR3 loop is CASSLEGETQYF. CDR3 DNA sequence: TGTGCCAGCAGTTTGGAGGGTGAGACCCAGTACTTC.

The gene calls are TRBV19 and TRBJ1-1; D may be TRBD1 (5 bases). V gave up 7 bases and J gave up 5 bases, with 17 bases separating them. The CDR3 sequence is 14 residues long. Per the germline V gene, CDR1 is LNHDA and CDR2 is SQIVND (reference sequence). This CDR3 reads CASTLGVGRTEAFF. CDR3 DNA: TGTGCCAGTACTCTAGGGGTGGGAAGGACTGAAGCTTTCTTT.

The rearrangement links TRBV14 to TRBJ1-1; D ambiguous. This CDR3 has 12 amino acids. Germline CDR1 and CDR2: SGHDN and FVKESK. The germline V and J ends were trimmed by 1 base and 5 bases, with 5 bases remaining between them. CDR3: CASSQGSTEAFF. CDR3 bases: TGTGCCAGCAGCCAAGGTAGTACTGAAGCTTTCTTT.

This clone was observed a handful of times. Here the CDR3 reads CASSSGGATGELFF. The CDR3 DNA sequence: TGTGCCAGCAGTAGCGGGGGGGCCACCGGGGAGCTGTTTTTT. The chain has TRBV6-4 and TRBJ2-2, with 10 bases matching TRBD2. Germline CDR1 and CDR2: MRHNA and SNTAGT. The CDR3 contains 14 residues. V lost 5 bases and J lost 4; bases outside the gene matches: 1.

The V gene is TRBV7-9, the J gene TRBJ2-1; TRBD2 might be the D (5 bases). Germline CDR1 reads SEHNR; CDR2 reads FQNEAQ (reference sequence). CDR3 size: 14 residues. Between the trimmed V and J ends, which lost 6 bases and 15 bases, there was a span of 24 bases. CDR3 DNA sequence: TGTGCCAGCAGTCCCCAGGAGGTAGCCCGTGATCGGTTCTTC. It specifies CASSPQEVARDRFF.

This CDR3 reads CASSSLARADTQYF. The DNA of the CDR3 is TGTGCCAGCAGCTCATTGGCCCGGGCAGATACGCAGTATTTT. V and J are TRBV5-4 and TRBJ2-3; D gene ambiguous. V shed 3 bases and J shed 4 bases, with 12 bases lying between them. Looked up from germline, CDR1 is SGHNT and CDR2 is YYREEE (reference sequence). The CDR3 consists of 14 residues.

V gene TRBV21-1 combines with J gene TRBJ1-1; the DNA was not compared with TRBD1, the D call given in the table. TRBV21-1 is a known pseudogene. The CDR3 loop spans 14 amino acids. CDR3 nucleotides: TGTGCCAGCAGCATCCGGGACAGGGACACTGAAGCTTTCTTT. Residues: CASSIRDRDTEAFF.

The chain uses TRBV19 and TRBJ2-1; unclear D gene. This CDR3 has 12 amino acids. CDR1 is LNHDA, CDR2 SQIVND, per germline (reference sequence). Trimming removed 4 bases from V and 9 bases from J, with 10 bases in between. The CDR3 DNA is TGTGCCAGTAGTAAGGTGGCAGGTGAGCAGTTCTTC. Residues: CASSKVAGEQFF.

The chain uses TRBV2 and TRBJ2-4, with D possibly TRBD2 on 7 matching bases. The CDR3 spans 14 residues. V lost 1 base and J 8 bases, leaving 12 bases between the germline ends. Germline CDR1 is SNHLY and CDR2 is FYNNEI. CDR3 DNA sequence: TGTGCCAGCAGTGAAGGCGGGGGCGTGGACATTCAGTACTTC. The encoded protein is CASSEGGGVDIQYF.

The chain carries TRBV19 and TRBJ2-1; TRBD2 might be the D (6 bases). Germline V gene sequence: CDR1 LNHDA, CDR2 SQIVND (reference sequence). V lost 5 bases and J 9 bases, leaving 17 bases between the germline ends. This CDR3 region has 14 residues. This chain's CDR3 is CASSLRLVGVEQFF. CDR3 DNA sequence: TGTGCCAGTAGTCTCCGACTAGTCGGAGTTGAGCAGTTCTTC.

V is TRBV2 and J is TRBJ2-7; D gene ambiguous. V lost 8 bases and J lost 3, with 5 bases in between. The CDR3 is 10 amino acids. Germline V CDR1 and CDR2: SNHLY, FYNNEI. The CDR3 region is CASVGYEQYF. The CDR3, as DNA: TGTGCCAGCGTCGGCTACGAGCAGTACTTC.

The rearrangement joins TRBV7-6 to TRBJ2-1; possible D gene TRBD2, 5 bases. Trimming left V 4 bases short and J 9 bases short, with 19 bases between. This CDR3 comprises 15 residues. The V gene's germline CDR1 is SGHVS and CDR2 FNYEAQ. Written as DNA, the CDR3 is TGTGCCAGCAGCTCCTTTATCCTAGGAGGTGGTGAGCAGTTCTTC. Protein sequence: CASSSFILGGGEQFF.

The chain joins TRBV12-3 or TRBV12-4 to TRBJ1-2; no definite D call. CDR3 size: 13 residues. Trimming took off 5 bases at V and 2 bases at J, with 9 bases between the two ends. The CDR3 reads CASSHIRNYGYTF. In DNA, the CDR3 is TGTGCCAGCAGTCATATCCGAAACTATGGCTACACCTTC.